This entry concerns a single TCR beta chain. The antigen remains undetermined. The data were taken from a study of lymphopenia after photon versus proton radiotherapy. The repertoire was sequenced with immunoSEQ multiplex PCR; TCRdb's copy has only in-frame clones and lacks some. The sample records roughly 63,000 clones, 65% to 85% being singletons. Study-level findings and limits: Oligoclonal CD8+ Temra expansion after nadir drove photon patients' diversity drop.

Sequenced material: peripheral blood, taken from a patient treated with proton-based radiotherapy. The source of this sequence is a man in his 60s with pancreatic cancer.

CDR3: CALTAFSGNTIYF. The CDR3 region has the DNA TGTGCCTTGACAGCTTTCTCTGGAAACACCATATATTTT. This chain links TRBV30 with TRBJ1-3, with a weak D call TRBD1 (5 bases). This CDR3 has 13 residues. Trimming shortened V by 7 bases and J by 0 bases, and 10 bases separated the two germline ends. Germline V gene sequence: CDR1 GTSNPN, CDR2 SVGIG (reference sequence).